These 29 T cell receptor beta chains were sequenced from one sample in a study of blood T cells in healthy people across ages. Together with a sample-barcoded 5' primer, a J-beta primer mix was included in a second PCR lasting about 6 to 12 cycles. TCRdb re-called the 5' RACE reads with MiXCR, one entry per CDR3 protein. This sample has 1 million or so distinct CDR3 sequences, with around 25% found just once. The same specimen was also included in a second study, on T cells of mothers and their children.

The sequencing input was blood. These receptors came from a girl between 2 and 10 years old in good health.

In this sample, this clonotype turned up a few times. The V and J genes are TRBV14 and TRBJ2-2; 7 nucleotides match TRBD2. Germline loops: CDR1 SGHDN, CDR2 FVKESK. The junction had 6 bases not matched to a gene; V was cut back by 3 bases and J by 5 bases. CDR3 length equals 15 residues. CDR3 in DNA: TGTGCCAGCAGCCATGCGGGAGTGGGAACCGGGGAGCTGTTTTTT. Its protein is CASSHAGVGTGELFF.

This clonotype was observed a few times. The chain has TRBV16 and TRBJ1-1; no definite D call. The CDR3 is made up of 11 amino acids. Trimming took off 0 bases at V and 10 bases at J, with 6 bases between the two ends. Looked up from germline, CDR1 is KGHSY and CDR2 is FQNENV. CDR3 in DNA: TGTGCCAGCAGCCAATCGTCGCGAGCTTTCTTT. This sequence encodes CASSQSSRAFF.

This sequence joins TRBV4-1 and TRBJ2-7, with D unclear. The V end was cut by 4 bases, the J end by 1 base, with 11 bases between. The V gene's germline CDR1 is MGHRA and CDR2 YSYEKL. The CDR3 extends over 14 amino acids. This CDR3 reads CASSLRKPSYEQYF. In DNA, the CDR3 is TGCGCCAGCAGCCTTCGCAAACCATCCTACGAGCAGTACTTC.

DNA for the CDR3: TGTGCCAGCAGTTACGTTGCCCAAGAGACCCAGTACTTC. Its translation is CASSYVAQETQYF. The chain combines TRBV6-2 or TRBV6-3 with TRBJ2-5; no clear D gene. The germline V and J ends were trimmed by 2 bases and 1 base, with 5 bases remaining between them. Germline V CDR1 and CDR2: MNHEY, SVGEGT. CDR3 length: 13 amino acids.

This clonotype was observed a few times. An end of the junction does not agree with germline; a read error may underlie this. V gene TRBV7-7 combines with J gene TRBJ2-6; tentatively, D is TRBD1 (5 bases). The CDR3 has 16 residues. Germline V gene lookup returns CDR1 SSHAT and CDR2 FNYEAQ (reference sequence). The CDR3 region is CASSLRRQPGANVLTF. CDR3 nucleotides: TGTGCTAGCAGCTTAAGAAGACAGCCTGGGGCCAACGTCCTGACTTTC.

The chain's CDR3 is CSASQEGIIDTQYF. The DNA of the CDR3 is TGCAGTGCTAGCCAGGAGGGGATTATCGATACGCAGTATTTT. The gene calls are TRBV20-1 and TRBJ2-3; tentatively, D is TRBD2 (6 bases). V lost 3 bases and J 6 bases, leaving 16 bases between the germline ends. Germline V CDR1 and CDR2: DFQATT, SNEGSKA (reference sequence). This CDR3 is 14 amino acids long.

V usage is TRBV6-1 and J usage is TRBJ2-7; perhaps TRBD2 as D (6 bases). CDR3 length: 13 amino acids. CDR1 and CDR2 (germline): MNHNS, SASEGT. Between the trimmed V and J ends, which lost 7 bases and 5 bases, there was a span of 15 bases. The CDR3 DNA reads as TGTGCCAGCAATGGGGACTTAGCCAACGAGCAGTACTTC. This translates into CASNGDLANEQYF.

This clonotype was seen at least ten times. The chain employs TRBV7-9 and TRBJ2-1; 8 bases align to TRBD2. Trimming removed 5 bases from V and 6 bases from J; junction bases left unmatched: 6. The germline V gene has CDR1 SEHNR and CDR2 FQNEAQ (reference sequence). CDR3 length: 14 amino acids. CDR3 bases: TGTGCCAGCAGCCCACAGGGACTAGTCAATGAGCAGTTCTTC. Translation: CASSPQGLVNEQFF.

This clonotype showed up just a few times. The V and J genes are TRBV11-3 and TRBJ2-7; D gene ambiguous. V dropped 5 bases and J dropped 6 bases, with 14 bases sitting between them. CDR1 and CDR2 (germline): SGHNT, YENEEA. The CDR3 loop spans 13 amino acids. CDR3 protein: CASSHRTLAEQYF. CDR3 DNA sequence: TGTGCCAGCAGCCACCGGACCCTCGCCGAGCAGTACTTC.

This clonotype was observed a few times. One junction end disagrees with the germline gene, perhaps due to a read error. This chain connects TRBV7-2 to TRBJ2-1; TRBD2 matches at 8 bases. This CDR3 contains 14 residues. Looked up from germline, CDR1 is SGHTA and CDR2 is FQGNSA. The CDR3 coding sequence is TGTGCCAGCAGCTTACCGGGGGGGTACACTGAGCAGTTCTTC. Its translation: CASSLPGGYTEQFF.

The V gene is TRBV28, the J gene TRBJ2-5; D may be TRBD2 (6 bases). Germline CDR1 is MDHEN and CDR2 is SYDVKM. V lost 7 bases, J lost 1 base, and 13 bases lay in between. The CDR3 runs 14 residues. This chain's CDR3 is CASIQPGLQETQYF. CDR3 DNA sequence: TGTGCCAGCATTCAACCGGGACTCCAAGAGACCCAGTACTTC.

The V and J genes are TRBV20-1 and TRBJ2-7, with D hard to call. The CDR3 is 12 amino acids. Deletions cut 6 bases from V and 1 base from J, with 10 bases between. The germline V gene has CDR1 DFQATT and CDR2 SNEGSKA (reference sequence). The CDR3 nucleotides read TGCAGTGCCTTAGGGCATTCCTACGAGCAGTACTTC. It yields the protein CSALGHSYEQYF.

J is TRBJ2-7 and V is TRBV6-2 or TRBV6-3; tentative D call: TRBD1 (6 bases). The J call may be faulty, since TRBJ2-1 better matches the DNA end. The CDR3 is 12 residues long. The V gene's germline CDR1 is MNHEY and CDR2 SVGEGT. The CDR3 sequence: CASSRTVNEQFF. For the CDR3, the DNA is TGTGCCAGCAGTCGGACAGTCAATGAGCAGTTCTTC.

V and J are TRBV14 and TRBJ1-2; D remains ambiguous. Trimming took off 4 bases at V and 6 bases at J, with 9 bases between the two ends. The CDR3 runs to 12 residues. Per germline, CDR1 SGHDN and CDR2 FVKESK. The CDR3 is CASSPPNDGYTF. The CDR3 DNA reads TGTGCCAGCAGCCCCCCGAATGATGGCTACACCTTC. Supplemented by reference TRBV14 and TRBJ1-2, the full variable domain reads EAGVTQFPSHSVIEKGQTVTLRCDPISGHDNLYWYRRVMGKEIKFLLHFVKESKQDESGMPNNRFLAERTGGTYSTLKVQPAELEDSGVYFCASSPPNDGYTFGSGTRLTVV.

This clonotype was observed a handful of times. The genes are TRBV20-1 and TRBJ2-7; 8 bases are a match to TRBD1. The V and J ends lost 3 bases and 5 bases, in that order; junction bases with no gene match: 12. Germline loops: CDR1 DFQATT, CDR2 SNEGSKA (reference sequence). This CDR3 contains 15 residues. The CDR3 region is CSASRLVPGGDEQYF. Here the CDR3 DNA reads TGCAGTGCTAGCCGCCTCGTTCCAGGGGGCGACGAGCAGTACTTC.

This clonotype was found a few times. The chain joins TRBV9 to TRBJ2-4; D is unclear. The length of the CDR3 is 15 residues. V shed 4 bases and J shed 3 bases, with 14 bases lying between them. Per the germline V gene, CDR1 is SGDLS and CDR2 is YYNGEE. The CDR3 DNA reads TGTGCCAGCAGCCCCCCCTCTTCTCGCAAAAACATTCAGTACTTC. Amino acid sequence: CASSPPSSRKNIQYF.

This clonotype was picked up a small number of times. The chain combines TRBV5-1 with TRBJ2-2, with D hard to call. CDR3 length equals 15 residues. The germline V gene encodes CDR1 SGHRS and CDR2 YFSETQ. The V and J ends lost 1 base and 1 base respectively, with 8 bases between them. CDR3 DNA sequence: TGCGCCAGCAGCTTGATTCTGGGGAACACCGGGGAGCTGTTTTTT. Residues: CASSLILGNTGELFF.

This clonotype was counted only a few times. The V and J genes are TRBV2 and TRBJ2-5; the D is unclear. CDR1 SNHLY and CDR2 FYNNEI come from the germline V gene. CDR3 length: 11 amino acids. Trimming pared 11 bases from V and 3 bases from J, leaving 10 bases between. CDR3 protein: CAGSIEETQYF. The DNA of the CDR3 is TGTGCCGGGTCTATAGAAGAGACCCAGTACTTC. The full variable domain, rest sourced from reference TRBV2 and TRBJ2-5, is EPEVTQTPSHQVTQMGQEVILRCVPISNHLYFYWYRQILGQKVEFLVSFYNNEISEKSEIFDDQFSVERPDGSNFTLKIRSTKLEDSAMYFCAGSIEETQYFGPGTRLLVL.

As concerns this clonotype: Since a much larger clone is just one base distant, this may be a read error. This chain links TRBV7-2 with TRBJ2-4; 7 bases fit TRBD2. The junction had 2 bases not matched to a gene; V was cut back by 5 bases and J by 7 bases. The CDR3 totals 12 residues. Germline lookup yields CDR1 SGHTA and CDR2 FQGNSA. DNA of the CDR3: TGTGCCAGCAGCCAAGCGGGGAACATTCAGTACTTC. Protein sequence: CASSQAGNIQYF.

The J gene is TRBJ1-4, the V gene TRBV7-9, with D possibly TRBD1 on 6 matching bases. The germline V gene encodes CDR1 SEHNR and CDR2 FQNEAQ (reference sequence). The CDR3 is 13 residues long. Trimming took 6 bases from V and 6 from J, leaving 11 bases between them. The CDR3 reads CASSDRLHEKLFF. DNA for the CDR3: TGTGCCAGCAGTGACAGGCTACATGAAAAACTGTTTTTT.

The sample holds a few counts of this clonotype. The genes are TRBV29-1 and TRBJ2-5; either TRBD1 or TRBD2 may supply D (5 bases each). The CDR3 spans 13 residues. Germline V gene data show CDR1 as SQVTM and CDR2 as ANQGSEA. V lost 8 bases and J 4 bases, leaving 17 bases between the germline ends. CDR3 DNA: TGCAGCTCTAAGACCCGGGGCAGAGAGACCCAGTACTTC. Encoded protein: CSSKTRGRETQYF.

The table lists this clonotype with a count of one. J is TRBJ1-1 and V is TRBV6-1; the D is unclear. Trimming left V 1 base short and J 4 bases short, with 16 bases between. The CDR3 length is 16 residues. From germline, CDR1 is MNHNS and CDR2 SASEGT. CDR3 residues: CASSEVGRYFFTEAFF. The CDR3 DNA reads as TGTGCCAGCAGTGAAGTCGGCCGGTATTTTTTCACTGAAGCTTTCTTT.

Only a few counts were recorded for this clonotype. The rearrangement joins TRBV19 to TRBJ1-1; TRBD1 matches 7 bases. V was pared by 5 bases and J by 7 bases, with 10 bases of the junction left unmatched. The CDR3 is 14 amino acids. Per the germline V gene, CDR1 is LNHDA and CDR2 is SQIVND (reference sequence). CDR3 in amino acids: CASSSQGRINEAFF. Here the CDR3 DNA reads TGTGCCAGTAGTTCACAGGGGAGGATCAATGAAGCTTTCTTT.

This clonotype came up once. The chain has TRBV7-9 and TRBJ1-2, with 7 bases identical to TRBD1. V was clipped by 8 bases and J by 0 bases; unmatched bases: 9. Germline CDR1 SEHNR, CDR2 FQNEAQ (reference sequence). CDR3 length: 15 amino acids. This CDR3 is CASERDRGANYGYTF. Written as DNA, the CDR3 is TGTGCCAGCGAACGGGACAGAGGGGCTAACTATGGCTACACCTTC. The complete variable domain, with remaining parts taken from reference TRBV7-9 and TRBJ1-2, reads DTGVSQNPRHKITKRGQNVTFRCDPISEHNRLYWYRQTLGQGPEFLTYFQNEAQLEKSRLLSDRFSAERPKGSFSTLEIQRTEQGDSAMYLCASERDRGANYGYTFGSGTRLTVV.

This chain uses TRBV20-1 with TRBJ1-2; D is perhaps TRBD1 (5 bases). This CDR3 is built from 14 residues. Germline V CDR1 and CDR2: DFQATT, SNEGSKA (reference sequence). V was trimmed by 2 bases and J by 6 bases, leaving 16 bases between them. The CDR3 DNA follows: TGCAGTGCTAGATTGGGGGATCGGATCAATGGCTACACCTTC. Encoded protein: CSARLGDRINGYTF.

The rearrangement links TRBV7-2 to TRBJ2-1; perhaps D is TRBD1 or TRBD2 (6 bases each). CDR1 SGHTA and CDR2 FQGNSA come from the germline V gene. The CDR3 contains 15 residues. The V and J ends lost 4 bases and 4 bases respectively, with 14 bases between them. The CDR3 region has the DNA TGTGCCAGCAGCTCCCGGGGGCAGGGTTACAATGAGCAGTTCTTC. It translates to CASSSRGQGYNEQFF.

V gene TRBV6-5 combines with J gene TRBJ2-1, with 8 bases identical to TRBD2. Germline trimming cut 7 bases from V and 15 bases from J; bases unmatched to any gene: 17. Per the germline V gene, CDR1 is MNHEY and CDR2 is SVGAGI. The CDR3 sequence is 14 residues long. CDR3 DNA: TGTGCCAGCACCCGATCCCTCCCGGGACTAGGGACGTTCTTC. Translated: CASTRSLPGLGTFF.

This clonotype has just one count. The chain joins TRBV9 to TRBJ1-5; D unclear. CDR3 length: 12 amino acids. Trimming left V 0 bases short and J 9 bases short, with 7 bases between. From germline, CDR1 is SGDLS and CDR2 YYNGEE. CDR3 protein: CASSVEGGPQHF. CDR3 in DNA: TGTGCCAGCAGCGTAGAGGGAGGGCCCCAGCATTTT.

This clonotype was found a few times. This chain links TRBV7-9 with TRBJ2-1; no reliable D call. Germline V gene data show CDR1 as SEHNR and CDR2 as FQNEAQ (reference sequence). The V gene lost 3 bases and the J gene lost 5 bases, with 14 bases spanning the gap. This CDR3 is 15 amino acids long. DNA of the CDR3: TGTGCCAGCAGCTTTTCCTCGTATTCCGACAATGAGCAGTTCTTC. Translated: CASSFSSYSDNEQFF.